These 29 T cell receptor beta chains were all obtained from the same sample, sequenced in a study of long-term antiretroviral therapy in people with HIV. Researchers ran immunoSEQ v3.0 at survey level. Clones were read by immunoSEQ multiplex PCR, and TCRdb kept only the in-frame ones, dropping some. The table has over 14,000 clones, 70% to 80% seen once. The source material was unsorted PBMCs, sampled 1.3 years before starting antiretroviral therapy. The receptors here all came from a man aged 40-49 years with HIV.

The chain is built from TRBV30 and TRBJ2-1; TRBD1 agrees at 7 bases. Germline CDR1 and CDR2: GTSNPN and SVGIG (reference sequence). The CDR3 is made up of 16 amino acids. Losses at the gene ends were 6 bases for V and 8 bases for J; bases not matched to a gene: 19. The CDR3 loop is CACLLTRVHRGDEQFF. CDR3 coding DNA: TGTGCCTGTCTCCTCACCCGGGTGCACAGGGGCGATGAGCAGTTCTTC.

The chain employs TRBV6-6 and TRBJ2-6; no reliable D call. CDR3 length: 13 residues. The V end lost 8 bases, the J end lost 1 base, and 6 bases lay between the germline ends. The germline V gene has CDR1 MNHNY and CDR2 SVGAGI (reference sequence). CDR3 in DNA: TGTGCCAGCGGGGAATCTGGGGCCAACGTCCTGACTTTC. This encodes CASGESGANVLTF.

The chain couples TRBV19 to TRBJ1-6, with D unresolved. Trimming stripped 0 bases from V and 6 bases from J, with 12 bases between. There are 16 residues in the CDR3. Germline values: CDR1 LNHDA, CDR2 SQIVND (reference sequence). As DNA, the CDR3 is TGTGCCAGTAGTATAGATTGGAAAATCCCTAATTCACCCCTCCACTTT. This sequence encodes CASSIDWKIPNSPLHF.

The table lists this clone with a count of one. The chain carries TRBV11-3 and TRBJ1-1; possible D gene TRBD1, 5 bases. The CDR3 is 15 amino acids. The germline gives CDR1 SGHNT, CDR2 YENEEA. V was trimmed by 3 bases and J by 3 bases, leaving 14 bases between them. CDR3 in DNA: TGTGCCAGCAGCTTCACAGGTCGGTCCGACACTGAAGCTTTCTTT. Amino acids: CASSFTGRSDTEAFF.

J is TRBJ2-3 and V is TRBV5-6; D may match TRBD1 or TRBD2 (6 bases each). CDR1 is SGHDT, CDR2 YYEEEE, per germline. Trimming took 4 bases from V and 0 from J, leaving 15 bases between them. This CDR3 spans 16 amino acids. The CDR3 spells CASSGRGGLSTDTQYF. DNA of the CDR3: TGTGCCAGCAGCGGGAGAGGGGGGCTTAGCACAGATACGCAGTATTTT.

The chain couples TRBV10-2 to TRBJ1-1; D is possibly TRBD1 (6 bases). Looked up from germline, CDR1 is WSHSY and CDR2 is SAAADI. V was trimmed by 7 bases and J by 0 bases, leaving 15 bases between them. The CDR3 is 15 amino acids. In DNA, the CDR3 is TGCGCCAGCACCGGAGGGGGGTATATGAACACTGAAGCTTTCTTT. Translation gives CASTGGGYMNTEAFF.

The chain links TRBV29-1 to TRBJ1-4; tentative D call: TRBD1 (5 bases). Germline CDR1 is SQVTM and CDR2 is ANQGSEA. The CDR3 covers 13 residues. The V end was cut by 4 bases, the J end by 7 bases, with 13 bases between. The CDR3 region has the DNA TGCAGCGTTGGTGGCCAGGGAGGTGAAAAACTGTTTTTT. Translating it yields CSVGGQGGEKLFF.

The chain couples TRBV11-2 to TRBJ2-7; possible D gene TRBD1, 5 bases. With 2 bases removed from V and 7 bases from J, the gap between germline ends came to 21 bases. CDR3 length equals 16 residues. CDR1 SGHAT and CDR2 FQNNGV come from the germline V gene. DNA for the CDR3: TGTGCCAGCAGCTTAAGCTCAGGGCGCCCAACAGGAGAGCAGTACTTC. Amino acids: CASSLSSGRPTGEQYF.

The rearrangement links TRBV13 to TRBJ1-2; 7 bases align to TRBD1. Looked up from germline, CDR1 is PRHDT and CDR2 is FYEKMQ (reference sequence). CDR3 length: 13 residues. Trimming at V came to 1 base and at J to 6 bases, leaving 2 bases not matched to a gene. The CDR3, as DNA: TGTGCCAGCAGCTTAGCAGGGGGAAATGGCTACACCTTC. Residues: CASSLAGGNGYTF.

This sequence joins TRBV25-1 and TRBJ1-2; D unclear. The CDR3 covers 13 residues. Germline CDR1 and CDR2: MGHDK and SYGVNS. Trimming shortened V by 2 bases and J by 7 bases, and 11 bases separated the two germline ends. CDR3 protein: CASSEPGRGGYTF. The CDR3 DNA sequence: TGTGCCAGCAGTGAACCCGGACGGGGTGGCTACACCTTC.

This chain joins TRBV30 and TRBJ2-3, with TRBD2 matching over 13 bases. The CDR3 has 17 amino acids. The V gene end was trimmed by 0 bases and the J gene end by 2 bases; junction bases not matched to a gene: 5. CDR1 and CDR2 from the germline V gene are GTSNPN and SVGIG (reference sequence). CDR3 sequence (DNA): TGTGCCTGGAGTGTACTAACTAGCGGGGGGGCCACAGATACGCAGTATTTT. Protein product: CAWSVLTSGGATDTQYF.

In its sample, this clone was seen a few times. CDR3 sequence: CASSENPDNYGYTF. Here the CDR3 DNA reads TGTGCCAGCAGTGAAAATCCAGATAACTATGGCTACACCTTC. The gene calls are TRBV2 and TRBJ1-2; no reliable D call. V shed 2 bases and J shed 1 base, with 8 bases lying between them. Germline CDR1 and CDR2: SNHLY and FYNNEI. There are 14 residues in the CDR3.

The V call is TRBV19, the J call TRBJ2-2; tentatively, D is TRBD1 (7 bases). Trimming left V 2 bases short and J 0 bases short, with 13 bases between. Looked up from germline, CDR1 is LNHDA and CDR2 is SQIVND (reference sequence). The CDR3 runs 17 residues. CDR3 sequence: CASSIRGDSSNTGELFF. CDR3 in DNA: TGTGCCAGTAGTATAAGGGGGGACAGCTCGAACACCGGGGAGCTGTTTTTT.

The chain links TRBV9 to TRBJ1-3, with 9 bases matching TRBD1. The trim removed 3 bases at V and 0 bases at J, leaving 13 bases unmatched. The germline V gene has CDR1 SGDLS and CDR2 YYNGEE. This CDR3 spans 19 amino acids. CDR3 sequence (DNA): TGTGCCAGCAGCGATCTGGGACAGGGTTTGGGTATCTCTGGAAACACCATATATTTT. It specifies CASSDLGQGLGISGNTIYF.

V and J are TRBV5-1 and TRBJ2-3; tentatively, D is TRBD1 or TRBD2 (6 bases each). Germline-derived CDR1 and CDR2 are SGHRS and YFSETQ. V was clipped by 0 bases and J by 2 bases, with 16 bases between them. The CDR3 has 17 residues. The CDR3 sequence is CASSLAGGGMDTDTQYF. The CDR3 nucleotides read TGCGCCAGCAGCTTGGCCGGGGGCGGAATGGACACAGATACGCAGTATTTT. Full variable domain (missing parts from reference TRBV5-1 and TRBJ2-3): KAGVTQTPRYLIKTRGQQVTLSCSPISGHRSVSWYQQTPGQGLQFLFEYFSETQRNKGNFPGRFSGRQFSNSRSEMNVSTLELGDSALYLCASSLAGGGMDTDTQYFGPGTRLTVL.

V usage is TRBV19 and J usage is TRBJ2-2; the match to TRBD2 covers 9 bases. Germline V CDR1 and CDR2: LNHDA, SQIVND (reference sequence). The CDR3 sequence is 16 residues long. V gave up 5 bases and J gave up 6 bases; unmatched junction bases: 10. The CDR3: CASSSRLAVSPGELFF. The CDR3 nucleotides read TGTGCCAGTAGTTCCAGACTAGCGGTTAGTCCCGGGGAGCTGTTTTTT.

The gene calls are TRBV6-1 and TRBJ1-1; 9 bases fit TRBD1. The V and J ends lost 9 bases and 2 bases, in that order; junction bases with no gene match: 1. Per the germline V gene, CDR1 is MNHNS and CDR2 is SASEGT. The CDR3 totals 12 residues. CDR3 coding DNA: TGTGCCAGTACAGGGGGCAACACTGAAGCTTTCTTT. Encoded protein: CASTGGNTEAFF.

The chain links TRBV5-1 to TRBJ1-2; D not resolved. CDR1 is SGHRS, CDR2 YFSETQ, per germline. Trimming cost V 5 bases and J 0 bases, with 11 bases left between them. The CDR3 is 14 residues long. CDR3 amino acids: CASRSIEANYGYTF. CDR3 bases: TGCGCCAGCAGATCCATTGAGGCTAACTATGGCTACACCTTC.

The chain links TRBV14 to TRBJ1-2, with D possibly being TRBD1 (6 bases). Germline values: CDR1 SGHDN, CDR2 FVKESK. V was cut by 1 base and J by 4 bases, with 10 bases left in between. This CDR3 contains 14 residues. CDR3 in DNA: TGTGCCAGCAGCCAAGCCGACAGGTTCTATGGCTACACCTTC. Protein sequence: CASSQADRFYGYTF.

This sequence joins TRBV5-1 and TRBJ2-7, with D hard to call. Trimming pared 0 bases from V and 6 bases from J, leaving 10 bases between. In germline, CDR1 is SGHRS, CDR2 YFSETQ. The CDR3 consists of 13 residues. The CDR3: CASSLVTNSEQYF. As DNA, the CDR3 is TGCGCCAGCAGCTTGGTAACAAACTCCGAGCAGTACTTC.

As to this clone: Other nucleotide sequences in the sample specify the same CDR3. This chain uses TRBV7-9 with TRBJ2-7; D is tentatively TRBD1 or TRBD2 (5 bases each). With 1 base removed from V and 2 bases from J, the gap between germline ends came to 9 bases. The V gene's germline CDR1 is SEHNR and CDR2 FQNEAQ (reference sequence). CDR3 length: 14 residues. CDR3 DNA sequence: TGTGCCAGCAGCTTAGGGGGACCCACCTACGAGCAGTACTTC. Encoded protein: CASSLGGPTYEQYF.

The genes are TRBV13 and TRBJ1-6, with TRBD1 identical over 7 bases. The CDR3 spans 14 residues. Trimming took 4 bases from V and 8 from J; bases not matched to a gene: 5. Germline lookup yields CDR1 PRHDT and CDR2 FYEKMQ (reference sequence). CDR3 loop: CASSWGRGDSPLHF. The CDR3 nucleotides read TGTGCCAGCAGCTGGGGCAGGGGGGATTCACCCCTCCACTTT.

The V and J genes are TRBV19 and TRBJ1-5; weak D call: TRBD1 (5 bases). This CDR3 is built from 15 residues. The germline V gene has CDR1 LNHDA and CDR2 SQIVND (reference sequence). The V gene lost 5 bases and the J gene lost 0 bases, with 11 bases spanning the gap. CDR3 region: CASSSWGNSNQPQHF. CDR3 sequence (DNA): TGTGCCAGTAGTTCCTGGGGCAATAGCAATCAGCCCCAGCATTTT. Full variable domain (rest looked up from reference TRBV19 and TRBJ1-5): DGGITQSPKYLFRKEGQNVTLSCEQNLNHDAMYWYRQDPGQGLRLIYYSQIVNDFQKGDIAEGYSVSREKKESFPLTVTSAQKNPTAFYLCASSSWGNSNQPQHFGDGTRLSIL.

Here the CDR3 DNA reads TGTGCCAGCAGCTTACCCCACAGGGGTCAGTACGAGCAGTACTTC. Translation gives CASSLPHRGQYEQYF. V usage is TRBV11-2 and J usage is TRBJ2-7, with 7 positions matching TRBD1. With V trimmed by 2 bases and J by 4 bases, 8 bases remained unmatched. The CDR3 length is 15 residues. Germline V gene data show CDR1 as SGHAT and CDR2 as FQNNGV.

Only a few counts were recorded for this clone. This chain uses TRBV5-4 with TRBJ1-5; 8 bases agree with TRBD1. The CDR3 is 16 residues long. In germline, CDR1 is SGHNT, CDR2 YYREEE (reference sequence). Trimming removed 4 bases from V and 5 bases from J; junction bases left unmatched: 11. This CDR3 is CASSHYGQGGDQPQHF. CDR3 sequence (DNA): TGTGCCAGCAGCCATTACGGACAGGGAGGAGATCAGCCCCAGCATTTT.

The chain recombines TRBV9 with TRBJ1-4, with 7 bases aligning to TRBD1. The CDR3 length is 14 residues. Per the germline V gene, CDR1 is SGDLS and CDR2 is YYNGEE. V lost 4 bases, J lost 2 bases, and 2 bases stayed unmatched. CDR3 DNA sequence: TGTGCCAGCAGCCCACAGGGGACTAATGAAAAACTGTTTTTT. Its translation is CASSPQGTNEKLFF.

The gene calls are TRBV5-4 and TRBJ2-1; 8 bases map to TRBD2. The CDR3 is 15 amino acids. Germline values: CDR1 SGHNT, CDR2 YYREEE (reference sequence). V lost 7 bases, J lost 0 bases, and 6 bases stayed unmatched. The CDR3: CASRGGLPSYNEQFF. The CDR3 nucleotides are TGTGCCAGCCGCGGGGGGCTTCCCTCCTACAATGAGCAGTTCTTC.

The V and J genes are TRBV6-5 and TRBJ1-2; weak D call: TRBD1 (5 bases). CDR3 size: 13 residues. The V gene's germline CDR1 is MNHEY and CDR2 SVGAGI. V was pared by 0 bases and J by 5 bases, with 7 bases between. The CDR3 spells CASSYSEGYGYTF. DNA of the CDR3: TGTGCCAGCAGTTACTCGGAGGGGTATGGCTACACCTTC.

The CDR3 spells CASSFGQLGGGQPQHF. The CDR3 bases are TGCGCCAGCAGCTTCGGACAGCTCGGAGGGGGTCAGCCCCAGCATTTT. This chain uses TRBV5-1 with TRBJ1-5; maybe TRBD1 (6 bases). The CDR3 covers 16 residues. Trimming removed 2 bases from V and 6 bases from J, with 18 bases in between. From germline, CDR1 is SGHRS and CDR2 YFSETQ.